The present TCR beta chain was sequenced within a study of CD8+ T cells in alopecia areata. This clone qualifies as medium-sized (0.01 to 0.1%). Its specificity is unknown. Isolated RNA was reverse transcribed into cDNA used as the sequencing template. Profiling relied on immunoSEQ multiplex PCR, and the TCRdb table lists in-frame clones only, not all of them. This sample has under 200,000 clones; 65% occur once, and the top ten carry roughly 0.85%. The study, taken as a whole, reports: It was observed that many expanded lesional clones persisted in scalp and blood during tofacitinib.

Treatment meaning: oral pan-JAK inhibitor, 5-10 mg twice daily. V lost 2 bases to trimming and J lost 4 bases, with 9 bases between them. Germline V gives CDR1 GTSNPN, CDR2 SVGIG (reference sequence). The CDR3 extends over 13 amino acids. The sequence was obtained from a human donor with alopecia areata. The rearrangement links TRBV30 to TRBJ1-3; D is uncertain. Sequencing was performed on CD4+ T cells sorted from blood, taken at week 4, from a patient treated with tofacitinib. CDR3 DNA: TGTGCCTGGAGTAGACCGTCAGGAAACACCATATATTTT. This gives the protein CAWSRPSGNTIYF. The full variable domain, rest sourced from reference TRBV30 and TRBJ1-3, is SQTIHQWPATLVQPVGSPLSLECTVEGTSNPNLYWYRQAAGRGLQLLFYSVGIGQISSEVPQNLSASRPQDRQFILSSKKLLLSDSGFYLCAWSRPSGNTIYFGEGSWLTVV.